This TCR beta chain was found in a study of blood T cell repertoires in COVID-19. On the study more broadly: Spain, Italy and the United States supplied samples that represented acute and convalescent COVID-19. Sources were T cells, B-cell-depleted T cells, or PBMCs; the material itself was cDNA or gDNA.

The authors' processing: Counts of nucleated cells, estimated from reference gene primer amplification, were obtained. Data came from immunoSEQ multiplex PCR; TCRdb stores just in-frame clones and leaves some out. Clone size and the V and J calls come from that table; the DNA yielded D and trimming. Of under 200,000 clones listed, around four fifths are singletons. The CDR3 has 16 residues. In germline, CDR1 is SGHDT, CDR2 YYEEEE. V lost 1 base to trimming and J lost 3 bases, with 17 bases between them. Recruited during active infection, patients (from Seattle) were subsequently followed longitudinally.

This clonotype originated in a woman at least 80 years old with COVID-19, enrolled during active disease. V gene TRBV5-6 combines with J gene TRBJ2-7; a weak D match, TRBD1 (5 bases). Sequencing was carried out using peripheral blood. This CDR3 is CASSLSRQLRFYEQYF. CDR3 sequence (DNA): TGTGCCAGCAGCTTGAGCCGACAGTTGAGGTTCTACGAGCAGTACTTC.